This is a list of T cell receptor beta chains from one sample in a study of cytomegalovirus exposure and HLA in healthy donors. TCRdb keeps only in-frame clones here, not all; method: immunoSEQ multiplex PCR. The repertoire consists of about 150,000 clones, with about three quarters occurring once and the leading ten covering 3% to 4%. Input material: PBMCs. The receptors here all came from a woman aged 40 to 50 in good health and CMV-seronegative. The CDR3 runs from the conserved cysteine through the conserved F or W. A D gene is named only where the DNA matches it firmly. Part of the rows lack a size; the others show once, few, many or a class for expanded clones.

CDR3nt: TGTGCCAGCAGTCCGCAGGGGAATTTATGGGGCTACACCTTC
CDR3aa: CASSPQGNLWGYTF
len: 14
j_gene: TRBJ1-2
d_gene: -
abundance: -
v_gene: TRBV6-5

CDR3nt: TGTGCCAGCAGCTTGGTGGGACAGGGTCGACAGCCCCAGCATTTT
CDR3aa: CASSLVGQGRQPQHF
len: 15
j_gene: TRBJ1-5
d_gene: TRBD1
abundance: -
v_gene: TRBV5-5

CDR3nt: TGTGCCAGCAGTGTATTCGGGGAGACCCAGTACTTC
CDR3aa: CASSVFGETQYF
len: 12
j_gene: TRBJ2-5
d_gene: -
abundance: -
v_gene: TRBV2

CDR3nt: TGTGCCAGCAGTCCTCGATTACAAGAAGCTTTCTTT
CDR3aa: CASSPRLQEAFF
len: 12
j_gene: TRBJ1-1
d_gene: -
abundance: once
v_gene: TRBV28

CDR3nt: TGCGCCAGCACGGGACAGGGGGAGGAGAAACTGTTTTTT
CDR3aa: CASTGQGEEKLFF
len: 13
j_gene: TRBJ1-4
d_gene: TRBD1
abundance: -
v_gene: TRBV5-1

CDR3nt: TGCGCCAGCAGCTTGGAACCGGGGGGCCCCACCGGGGAGCTGTTTTTT
CDR3aa: CASSLEPGGPTGELFF
len: 16
j_gene: TRBJ2-2
d_gene: -
abundance: -
v_gene: TRBV5-1

CDR3nt: TGTGCCAGCAAGGTACAGGGGGCCTTCGGGGACACTGAAGCTTTCTTT
CDR3aa: CASKVQGAFGDTEAFF
len: 16
j_gene: TRBJ1-1
d_gene: TRBD1
abundance: once
v_gene: TRBV13

CDR3nt: TGCAGTGCTAGAGGCGGTGAGCAGTTCTTC
CDR3aa: CSARGGEQFF
len: 10
j_gene: TRBJ2-1
d_gene: -
abundance: few
v_gene: TRBV20-1

CDR3nt: TGTGCCAGCAGCCCAACCGGGACAGGGGGCGATTACGAGCAGTACTTC
CDR3aa: CASSPTGTGGDYEQYF
len: 16
j_gene: TRBJ2-7
d_gene: TRBD1
abundance: -
v_gene: TRBV5-6

CDR3nt: TGCGCCAGCAGCTTGGCCCAGGGTATTGATGGCTACACCTTC
CDR3aa: CASSLAQGIDGYTF
len: 14
j_gene: TRBJ1-2
d_gene: -
abundance: -
v_gene: TRBV5-1

CDR3nt: TGTGCCAGCAGCTACATAAATGAGCAGTTCTTC
CDR3aa: CASSYINEQFF
len: 11
j_gene: TRBJ2-1
d_gene: -
abundance: -
v_gene: TRBV7-8

CDR3nt: TGCGCCAGCAGTCAAGGAGCGTACGGCTACACCTTC
CDR3aa: CASSQGAYGYTF
len: 12
j_gene: TRBJ1-2
d_gene: -
abundance: -
v_gene: TRBV23-1

CDR3nt: TGTGCCAGCAGTTACGGGACAGACTATGGCTACACCTTC
CDR3aa: CASSYGTDYGYTF
len: 13
j_gene: TRBJ1-2
d_gene: TRBD1
abundance: -
v_gene: TRBV6-4

CDR3nt: TGTGCCATCAGGGGACAACCCCAAGAGACCCAGTACTTC
CDR3aa: CAIRGQPQETQYF
len: 13
j_gene: TRBJ2-5
d_gene: -
abundance: once
v_gene: TRBV10-3

CDR3nt: TGTGCCAGCAGCTTAGGCTCGGGGGGTGGCTACACCTTC
CDR3aa: CASSLGSGGGYTF
len: 13
j_gene: TRBJ1-2
d_gene: -
abundance: -
v_gene: TRBV7-6

CDR3nt: TGTGCCAGCAGCCCTACAGGCGGGCTGCGGGGCGAGACCCAGTACTTC
CDR3aa: CASSPTGGLRGETQYF
len: 16
j_gene: TRBJ2-5
d_gene: -
abundance: -
v_gene: TRBV7-2

CDR3nt: TGTGCCAGCAGAGACGACAGGGTTCCTGGCTACACCTTC
CDR3aa: CASRDDRVPGYTF
len: 13
j_gene: TRBJ1-2
d_gene: TRBD1
abundance: -
v_gene: TRBV6-1

CDR3nt: TGTGCCAGCAGTCCGCCACAGGGGGCGCGCAATGAGCAGTTCTTC
CDR3aa: CASSPPQGARNEQFF
len: 15
j_gene: TRBJ2-1
d_gene: TRBD1
abundance: -
v_gene: TRBV28

CDR3nt: TGTGCCAGCCGTTTACGGGACACCTCAAACAATGAGCAGTTCTTC
CDR3aa: CASRLRDTSNNEQFF
len: 15
j_gene: TRBJ2-1
d_gene: -
abundance: few
v_gene: TRBV7-9

CDR3nt: TGTGCCACTCAAAACACCCGTCTCAATCAGCCCCAGCATTTT
CDR3aa: CATQNTRLNQPQHF
len: 14
j_gene: TRBJ1-5
d_gene: -
abundance: -
v_gene: TRBV6-6

CDR3nt: TGCGCCAGCAGCAGGGACTCGACAGATACGCAGTATTTT
CDR3aa: CASSRDSTDTQYF
len: 13
j_gene: TRBJ2-3
d_gene: -
abundance: -
v_gene: TRBV5-1

CDR3nt: TGTGCCAGCAGTTTAGTATTCCAGGGTCTCTATGGCTACACCTTC
CDR3aa: CASSLVFQGLYGYTF
len: 15
j_gene: TRBJ1-2
d_gene: -
abundance: -
v_gene: TRBV27

CDR3nt: TGTGCCAGCAAGTTCGGGGAAAAACTGTTTTTT
CDR3aa: CASKFGEKLFF
len: 11
j_gene: TRBJ1-4
d_gene: -
abundance: -
v_gene: TRBV2

CDR3nt: TGCGCCAGCAGCTTGAGTGGATCAGGGTCGAATGGCTACACCTTC
CDR3aa: CASSLSGSGSNGYTF
len: 15
j_gene: TRBJ1-2
d_gene: -
abundance: -
v_gene: TRBV5-1

CDR3nt: TGTGCCAGCAGCTTACCCCCGGGGGAGACGGTGAACACTGAAGCTTTCTTT
CDR3aa: CASSLPPGETVNTEAFF
len: 17
j_gene: TRBJ1-1
d_gene: -
abundance: -
v_gene: TRBV7-9

CDR3nt: TGTGCCAGCAGCGTAGGGTTGGCTAGCGGAGACAATGAGCAGTTCTTC
CDR3aa: CASSVGLASGDNEQFF
len: 16
j_gene: TRBJ2-1
d_gene: TRBD2
abundance: -
v_gene: TRBV9

CDR3nt: TGTGCCGCCAAGCGGGTGGGCGGGAGTGCGGGGGTTACCTACGAGCAGTACTTC
CDR3aa: CAAKRVGGSAGVTYEQYF
len: 18
j_gene: TRBJ2-7
d_gene: TRBD2
abundance: -
v_gene: TRBV18

CDR3nt: TGCAGCGTTGAAGGGGACAGGGGGCCCAATGAGCAGTTCTTC
CDR3aa: CSVEGDRGPNEQFF
len: 14
j_gene: TRBJ2-1
d_gene: TRBD1
abundance: few
v_gene: TRBV29-1

CDR3nt: TGTGCCAGCAGTTGGGGGGGGGTGAATAGCAATCAGCCCCAGCATTTT
CDR3aa: CASSWGGVNSNQPQHF
len: 16
j_gene: TRBJ1-5
d_gene: -
abundance: -
v_gene: TRBV28

CDR3nt: TGTGCCAGCACCCCGGACAGGGGCTATGGCTACACCTTC
CDR3aa: CASTPDRGYGYTF
len: 13
j_gene: TRBJ1-2
d_gene: TRBD1
abundance: -
v_gene: TRBV27

CDR3nt: TGCGCCAGCAGTGGACAGGGCGGGGGCACAGATACGCAGTATTTT
CDR3aa: CASSGQGGGTDTQYF
len: 15
j_gene: TRBJ2-3
d_gene: TRBD1
abundance: -
v_gene: TRBV5-1

CDR3nt: TGTGCCAGCAGTGAAACACCCAACACTGAAGCTTTCTTT
CDR3aa: CASSETPNTEAFF
len: 13
j_gene: TRBJ1-1
d_gene: -
abundance: -
v_gene: TRBV6-4

CDR3nt: TGCGCCAGCAGCCCCCAACAACGGGGGGGAAACACCATATATTTT
CDR3aa: CASSPQQRGGNTIYF
len: 15
j_gene: TRBJ1-3
d_gene: -
abundance: -
v_gene: TRBV5-1

CDR3nt: TGTGCCTGGAGTGGGGGGACAGGAGACGGCTACACCTTC
CDR3aa: CAWSGGTGDGYTF
len: 13
j_gene: TRBJ1-2
d_gene: TRBD1
abundance: -
v_gene: TRBV30

CDR3nt: TGCGCCAGCAGTGTTCCCAATCGCGTGGAGACCCAGTACTTC
CDR3aa: CASSVPNRVETQYF
len: 14
j_gene: TRBJ2-5
d_gene: -
abundance: few
v_gene: TRBV10-2

CDR3nt: TGCGCCAGCAGCTTGGGGGACAGGGAGGCAGATACGCAGTATTTT
CDR3aa: CASSLGDREADTQYF
len: 15
j_gene: TRBJ2-3
d_gene: TRBD1
abundance: -
v_gene: TRBV5-1

CDR3nt: TGTGCCAGCCCTCACTGGGGGGGGGTCGCGGGATCTGAGCAGTTCTTC
CDR3aa: CASPHWGGVAGSEQFF
len: 16
j_gene: TRBJ2-1
d_gene: TRBD2
abundance: -
v_gene: TRBV28

CDR3nt: TGTGCCAGCAGCTTGGGAAACAGGGTCTATAATTCACCCCTCCACTTT
CDR3aa: CASSLGNRVYNSPLHF
len: 16
j_gene: TRBJ1-6
d_gene: -
abundance: -
v_gene: TRBV7-8

CDR3nt: TGTGCCAGTTCAGTATCTGGAAACACCATATATTTT
CDR3aa: CASSVSGNTIYF
len: 12
j_gene: TRBJ1-3
d_gene: -
abundance: once
v_gene: TRBV2

CDR3nt: TGCAGCGTTGTCAGGGGGAGCTACGAGCAGTACTTC
CDR3aa: CSVVRGSYEQYF
len: 12
j_gene: TRBJ2-7
d_gene: TRBD1
abundance: -
v_gene: TRBV29-1

CDR3nt: TGTGCCAGCAGTTTCGGACAGAACGAGCAGTACTTC
CDR3aa: CASSFGQNEQYF
len: 12
j_gene: TRBJ2-7
d_gene: -
abundance: -
v_gene: TRBV27

CDR3nt: TGTGCCAGCAGCTTGCCCTCGGACTGGTCGAAGGAGCAGTACTTC
CDR3aa: CASSLPSDWSKEQYF
len: 15
j_gene: TRBJ2-7
d_gene: -
abundance: -
v_gene: TRBV7-2

CDR3nt: TGTGCCAGCAGTTTAGGGCGACAGGGTTTGGCCCTCCACTTT
CDR3aa: CASSLGRQGLALHF
len: 14
j_gene: TRBJ1-6
d_gene: TRBD1
abundance: -
v_gene: TRBV7-2

CDR3nt: TGTGCCAGCAGTGTTATAGGGGAAAACTATGGCTACACCTTC
CDR3aa: CASSVIGENYGYTF
len: 14
j_gene: TRBJ1-2
d_gene: -
abundance: -
v_gene: TRBV2

CDR3nt: TGTGCCACCAGCAGCACAGGGAACACTGAAGCTTTCTTT
CDR3aa: CATSSTGNTEAFF
len: 13
j_gene: TRBJ1-1
d_gene: -
abundance: -
v_gene: TRBV15

CDR3nt: TGTGCCAGCAATGAGGCGACGTCCTACAATGAGCAGTTCTTC
CDR3aa: CASNEATSYNEQFF
len: 14
j_gene: TRBJ2-1
d_gene: -
abundance: -
v_gene: TRBV5-4

CDR3nt: TGTGCCAGCAGGGAGGGAGGGGCGAACACTGAAGCTTTCTTT
CDR3aa: CASREGGANTEAFF
len: 14
j_gene: TRBJ1-1
d_gene: -
abundance: -
v_gene: TRBV27

CDR3nt: TGTGCCAGCAGTCTCACGACAGGGGCTGGGGATACGCAGTATTTT
CDR3aa: CASSLTTGAGDTQYF
len: 15
j_gene: TRBJ2-3
d_gene: TRBD1
abundance: -
v_gene: TRBV28

CDR3nt: TGTGCCTGGGGGCCCTCCGGGACTAGCGGATCCTACGAGCAGTACTTC
CDR3aa: CAWGPSGTSGSYEQYF
len: 16
j_gene: TRBJ2-7
d_gene: TRBD2
abundance: -
v_gene: TRBV30

CDR3nt: TGTGCCAGCAGTTTTCTGGGGACAGGGGTAGTAGATACGCAGTATTTT
CDR3aa: CASSFLGTGVVDTQYF
len: 16
j_gene: TRBJ2-3
d_gene: TRBD1
abundance: -
v_gene: TRBV28

CDR3nt: TGTGCCAGCAGTGGCGACCAGGGTACTATGGGCGGCTACACCTTC
CDR3aa: CASSGDQGTMGGYTF
len: 15
j_gene: TRBJ1-2
d_gene: -
abundance: -
v_gene: TRBV27

CDR3nt: TGCAGCGTTGAAGACCGACAGGGGGCTCCCTATGGCTACACCTTC
CDR3aa: CSVEDRQGAPYGYTF
len: 15
j_gene: TRBJ1-2
d_gene: TRBD1
abundance: few
v_gene: TRBV29-1

CDR3nt: TGTGCCAGCAGTTTACCCTCACAGGGGCCCCCCGGCTACACCTTC
CDR3aa: CASSLPSQGPPGYTF
len: 15
j_gene: TRBJ1-2
d_gene: TRBD1
abundance: -
v_gene: TRBV28

CDR3nt: TGTGCCAGCTCCCCACTCGGACAGGGTCTTAACGAGCAGTACTTC
CDR3aa: CASSPLGQGLNEQYF
len: 15
j_gene: TRBJ2-7
d_gene: TRBD1
abundance: once
v_gene: TRBV18

CDR3nt: TGCGCCAGCAGCTTGGAGGGACTAGATACGCAGTATTTT
CDR3aa: CASSLEGLDTQYF
len: 13
j_gene: TRBJ2-3
d_gene: -
abundance: -
v_gene: TRBV5-1